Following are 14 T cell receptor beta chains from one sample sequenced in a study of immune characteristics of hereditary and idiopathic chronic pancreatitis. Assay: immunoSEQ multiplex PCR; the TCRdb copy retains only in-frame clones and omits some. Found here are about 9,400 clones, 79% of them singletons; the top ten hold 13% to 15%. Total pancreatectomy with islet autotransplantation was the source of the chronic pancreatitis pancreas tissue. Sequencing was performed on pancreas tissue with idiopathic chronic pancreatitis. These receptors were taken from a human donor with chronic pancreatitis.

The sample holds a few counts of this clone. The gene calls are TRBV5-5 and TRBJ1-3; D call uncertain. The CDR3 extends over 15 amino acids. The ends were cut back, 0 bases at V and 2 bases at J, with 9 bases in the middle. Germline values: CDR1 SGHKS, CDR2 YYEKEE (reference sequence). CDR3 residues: CASSLVGNAGNTIYF. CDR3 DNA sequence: TGTGCCAGCAGCTTGGTAGGGAACGCTGGAAACACCATATATTTT.

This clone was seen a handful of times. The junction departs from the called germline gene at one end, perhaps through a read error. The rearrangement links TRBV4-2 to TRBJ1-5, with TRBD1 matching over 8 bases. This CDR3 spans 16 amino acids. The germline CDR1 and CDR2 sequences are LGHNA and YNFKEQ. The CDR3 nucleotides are TGTGCCAGCAGCCAAGATAGGGCAGGGGGCAACCAGCCCCAGCATTTT. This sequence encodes CASSQDRAGGNQPQHF.

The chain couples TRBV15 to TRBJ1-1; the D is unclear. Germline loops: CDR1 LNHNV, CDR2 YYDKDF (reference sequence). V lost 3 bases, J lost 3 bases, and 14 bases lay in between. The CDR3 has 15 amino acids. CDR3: CATSRVTYGDTEAFF. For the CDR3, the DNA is TGTGCCACCAGCAGGGTAACTTATGGGGACACTGAAGCTTTCTTT.

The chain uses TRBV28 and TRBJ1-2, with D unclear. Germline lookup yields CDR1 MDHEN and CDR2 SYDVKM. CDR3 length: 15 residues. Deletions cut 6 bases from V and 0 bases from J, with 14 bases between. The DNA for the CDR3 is TGTGCCAGCAGATCGATAGCGGGTTCTAACTATGGCTACACCTTC. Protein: CASRSIAGSNYGYTF.

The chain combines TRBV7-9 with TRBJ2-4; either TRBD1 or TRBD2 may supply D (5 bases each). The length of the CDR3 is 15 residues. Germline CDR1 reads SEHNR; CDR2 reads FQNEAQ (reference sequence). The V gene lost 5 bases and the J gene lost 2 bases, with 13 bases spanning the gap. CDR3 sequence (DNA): TGTGCCAGCAGCGTCCTTGGGGGATCCAAAAACATTCAGTACTTC. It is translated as CASSVLGGSKNIQYF.

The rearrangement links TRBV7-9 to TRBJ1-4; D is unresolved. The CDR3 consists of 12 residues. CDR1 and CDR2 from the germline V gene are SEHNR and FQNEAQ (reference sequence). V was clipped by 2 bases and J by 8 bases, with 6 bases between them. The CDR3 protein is CASSLSGEKLFF. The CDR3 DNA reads TGTGCCAGCAGCTTAAGTGGAGAAAAACTGTTTTTT.

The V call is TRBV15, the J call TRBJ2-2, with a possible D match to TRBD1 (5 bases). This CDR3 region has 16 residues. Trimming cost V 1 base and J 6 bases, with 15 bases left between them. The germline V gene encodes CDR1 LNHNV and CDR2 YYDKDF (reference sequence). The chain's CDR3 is CATSRVGQVRAGELFF. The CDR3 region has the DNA TGTGCCACCAGCAGAGTTGGCCAGGTCAGGGCCGGGGAGCTGTTTTTT.

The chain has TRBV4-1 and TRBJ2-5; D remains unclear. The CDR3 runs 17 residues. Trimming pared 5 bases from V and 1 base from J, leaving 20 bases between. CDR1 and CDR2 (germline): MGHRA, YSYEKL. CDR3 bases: TGCGCCAGCAGCAGGGCAAGCCGGATCCGCTCCCAAGAGACCCAGTACTTC. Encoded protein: CASSRASRIRSQETQYF.

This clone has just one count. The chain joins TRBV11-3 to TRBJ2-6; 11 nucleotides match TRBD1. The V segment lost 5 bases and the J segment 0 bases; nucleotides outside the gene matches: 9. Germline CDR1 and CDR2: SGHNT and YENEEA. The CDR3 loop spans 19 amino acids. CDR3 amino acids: CASSPGPGTGGSGANVLTF. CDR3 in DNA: TGTGCCAGCAGCCCAGGCCCCGGGACAGGGGGCTCTGGGGCCAACGTCCTGACTTTC. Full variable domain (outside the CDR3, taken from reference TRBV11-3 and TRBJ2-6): EAGVVQSPRYKIIEKKQPVAFWCNPISGHNTLYWYLQNLGQGPELLIRYENEEAVDDSQLPKDRFSAERLKGVDSTLKIQPAELGDSAVYLCASSPGPGTGGSGANVLTFGAGSRLTVL.

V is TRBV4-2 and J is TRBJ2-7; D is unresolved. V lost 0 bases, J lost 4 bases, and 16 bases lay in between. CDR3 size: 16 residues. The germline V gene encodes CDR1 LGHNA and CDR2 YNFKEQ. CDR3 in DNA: TGTGCCAGCAGCCAAGAATGGCCGGACGACCTATACGAGCAGTACTTC. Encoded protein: CASSQEWPDDLYEQYF.

CDR3 sequence: CASSLGQGENTIYF. CDR3 sequence (DNA): TGTGCCAGCAGCTTGGGGCAGGGGGAAAACACCATATATTTT. The rearrangement uses TRBV6-5 and TRBJ1-3; TRBD1 matches 7 bases. The germline V gene has CDR1 MNHEY and CDR2 SVGAGI. This CDR3 has 14 residues. The V and J ends lost 6 bases and 6 bases, in that order; junction bases with no gene match: 8.

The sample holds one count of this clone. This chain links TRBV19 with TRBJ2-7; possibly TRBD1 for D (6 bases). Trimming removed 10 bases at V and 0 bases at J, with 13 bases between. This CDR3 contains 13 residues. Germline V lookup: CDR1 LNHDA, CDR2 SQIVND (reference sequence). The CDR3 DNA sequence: TGTGCCACTCGCTCACAGGGCTCCTACGAGCAGTACTTC. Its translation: CATRSQGSYEQYF. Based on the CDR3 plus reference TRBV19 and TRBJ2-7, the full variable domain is DGGITQSPKYLFRKEGQNVTLSCEQNLNHDAMYWYRQDPGQGLRLIYYSQIVNDFQKGDIAEGYSVSREKKESFPLTVTSAQKNPTAFYLCATRSQGSYEQYFGPGTRLTVT.

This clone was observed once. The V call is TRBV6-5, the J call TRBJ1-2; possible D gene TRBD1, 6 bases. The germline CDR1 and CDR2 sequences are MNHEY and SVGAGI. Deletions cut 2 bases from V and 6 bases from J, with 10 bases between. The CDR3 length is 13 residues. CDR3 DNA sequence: TGTGCCAGCAGTTACCGCAGGGGAAATGGCTACACCTTC. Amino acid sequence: CASSYRRGNGYTF.

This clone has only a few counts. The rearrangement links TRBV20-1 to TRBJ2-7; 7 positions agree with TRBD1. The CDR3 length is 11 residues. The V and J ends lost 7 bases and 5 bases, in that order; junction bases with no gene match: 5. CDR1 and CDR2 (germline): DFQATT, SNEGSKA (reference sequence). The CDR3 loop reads CSVVQGNEQYV. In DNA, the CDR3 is TGCAGTGTTGTACAGGGGAACGAGCAGTACGTC.